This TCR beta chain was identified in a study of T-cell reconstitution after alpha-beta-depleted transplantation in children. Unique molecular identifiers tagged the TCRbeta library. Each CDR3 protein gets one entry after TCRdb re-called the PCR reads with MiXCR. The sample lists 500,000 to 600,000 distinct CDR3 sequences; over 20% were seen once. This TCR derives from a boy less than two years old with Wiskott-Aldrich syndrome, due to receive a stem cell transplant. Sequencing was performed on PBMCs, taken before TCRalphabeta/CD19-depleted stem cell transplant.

CDR3 protein: CSASDFGRKETQYF. In DNA, the CDR3 is TGCAGTGCTAGTGATTTCGGACGGAAAGAGACCCAGTACTTC. The chain recombines TRBV20-1 with TRBJ2-5; D is uncertain. The V end lost 3 bases, the J end lost 3 bases, and 14 bases lay between the germline ends. Germline V gene lookup returns CDR1 DFQATT and CDR2 SNEGSKA (reference sequence). This CDR3 is 14 amino acids long.